This entry features one T cell receptor (beta chain) sequence. The data belong to a study of cytomegalovirus exposure and HLA in healthy donors. The PCR used 60 Vbeta and 13 Jbeta primers. Sequencing used immunoSEQ multiplex PCR; TCRdb keeps in-frame clones, though not all of them. The table lists roughly 110,000 clones, approximately 71% of them singletons. The sequenced sample consisted of PBMCs. The TCR was taken from a man in his forties in good health and CMV-seronegative.

Written as DNA, the CDR3 is TGTGCCAGCAGCCCTCTGGGGGGTATAAGCACAGATACGCAGTATTTT. Amino acids: CASSPLGGISTDTQYF. The gene calls are TRBV7-6 and TRBJ2-3; the D gene is possibly TRBD2 (6 bases). CDR3 size: 16 residues. Germline V gene data show CDR1 as SGHVS and CDR2 as FNYEAQ. V lost 5 bases and J lost 0, with 15 bases in between. Based on the CDR3 plus reference TRBV7-6 and TRBJ2-3, the full variable domain is GAGVSQSPRYKVTKRGQDVALRCDPISGHVSLYWYRQALGQGPEFLTYFNYEAQQDKSGLPNDRFSAERPEGSISTLTIQRTEQRDSAMYRCASSPLGGISTDTQYFGPGTRLTVL.